The present entry profiles one TCR beta chain with its context. This clone has a single count. There is no known antigen for this receptor. Qualities for individual bases were not recorded, and no much larger clone is one base off. The immunoSEQ Assay, a bias-controlled multiplex PCR, was used to amplify TCRbeta CDR3 regions from genomic DNA. As for how the authors treated the data: Within the assay, amplification of reference gene primers was used to estimate how many nucleated cells each sample contained. To quantify the absolute abundance of each unique TCRbeta CDR3 rearrangement, sequence reads were collapsed and filtered. For each sample, productive Simpson clonality was calculated as the square root of Simpson's diversity index across productive rearrangements. TCRdb's version of the immuneACCESS table is confined to in-frame rearrangements and falls short of the full clone set. An unresolved V gene accounts for under half of the shortfall where checked; the remainder is of unknown origin. The V and J calls and clone size were taken over from that table, and D and trimming were inferred from the DNA. A total of approximately 210,000 clones appear in this sample, around four fifths of them only once. The ten largest account for under 3% of the sample.

The collaborating institutions used their own protocols to collect whole blood in K2EDTA tubes. Collaborator samples were shipped for TCRbeta analysis as frozen whole blood, isolated PBMCs, or DNA extracted from either sample type. Per the germline V gene, SGHNT is the CDR1 and YENEEA is the CDR2. V loses 4 bases of germline sequence and J loses 2 bases, and the interval between the two ends is 21 bases. The CDR3 numbers 18 residues from cysteine through phenylalanine. The read is trimmed to its CDR3 DNA, 54 bases read in frame from base 1. The source of the sample is a study of blood T cell repertoires in COVID-19 (dated by TCRdb to the early 2020s). Some background on the complete study: Samples covering the acute and convalescent phases of COVID-19 were provided by collaborators in the United States, Italy and Spain. The material from the prospective study consisted of cDNA or gDNA derived from T cells, B-cell-depleted T cells, or PBMCs. The dataset comprised deeply sampled blood TCRbeta repertoires from subjects exposed to, actively infected with, or recovered from COVID-19. The repertoires were released in a freely available public database meant as a resource for research on the immune response to SARS-CoV-2. Samples were obtained from the ongoing ImmuneRACE study (first 160 participants) and from 1,000 to 1,500 subjects provided by 6 global collaborators. Sample metadata almost always included a de-identified subject ID, COVID-19 status, age in years and sex. Where available, HLA class I and class II types were taken from metadata supplied by the sample provider and were not determined by assay-based typing.

Points the paper makes about the study in general: Clinical and demographic metadata were provided uncurated, with the amount varying by source and participant.

The sequenced sample was peripheral blood. The chain is encoded by TRBV11-3 joined to TRBJ2-1; TRBD1 is a possible D gene, resting on 7 matching bases. The sequence came from a woman aged 70-85 years with active or convalescent COVID-19. In nucleotide form, the sequence is TGTGCCAGCAGCTCCAGGGGGACTTCGCGGCGGACCTACAATGAGCAGTTCTTC. This codes for CASSSRGTSRRTYNEQFF.